This TCR beta chain was recorded in a study of T cells in Graves' hyperthyroidism and ophthalmopathy. About the study: Once the initial diagnosis was made, peripheral blood was obtained before any treatment.

RNA transcripts served as the template for amplifying TCR beta CDR3 regions. The TCR CDR3 first-round RT-PCR relied on the HTBI primer set. Using its own MiXCR run on the multiplex PCR reads, TCRdb lists one record per CDR3 protein. The sample records about 580,000 distinct CDR3 sequences, approximately 13% being singletons. CDR3 length: 16 residues. The V gene's germline CDR1 is SGHAT and CDR2 FQDESV (reference sequence). With 1 base removed from V and 1 base from J, the gap between germline ends came to 12 bases. This clonotype was observed many times. This rearrangement joins TRBV11-1 to TRBJ2-3; no firm D call. This clonotype originated in a woman aged 30 to 39 with Graves' hyperthyroidism that later progressed to Graves' ophthalmopathy. The sample consisted of blood. CDR3 amino acids: CASSLEGRPGTDTQYF. In nucleotides, the CDR3 is TGTGCCAGCAGCTTAGAGGGCAGGCCTGGCACAGATACGCAGTATTTT.